This note documents a single T cell receptor (beta chain) sequence. The antigen is undetermined. This sample stems from a study of blood T cells in healthy people across ages. Peripheral blood, approximately 10 milliliters per donor, was collected. Alongside a J-beta primer mix, a sample-barcoded 5' primer served in a second PCR lasting roughly 7 to 11 cycles. Every cDNA molecule bore a tag from a template-switch adaptor containing 12 random nucleotides. TCRdb reanalysed the 5' RACE reads using MiXCR and keeps one entry per CDR3 protein. This sample has approximately 700,000 distinct CDR3 sequences; approximately 31% occur once, and the top ten carry approximately 15%. Trimming took 4 bases from V and 7 from J; bases not matched to a gene: 10. Germline V gene sequence: CDR1 SGHRS, CDR2 YFSETQ. The CDR3 runs 16 residues. General study findings and limits: Diversity of TCR beta per million T cells declined in a roughly linear way with age. Donors of long life had a larger count of naive CD4+ cells and greater diversity than aged donors.

V and J are TRBV5-1 and TRBJ2-1; 11 positions agree with TRBD2. The receptor was derived from a woman older than 75 in good health. Specimen: blood. The CDR3 here is CASSTLTSGAGNEQFF. The DNA for the CDR3 is TGCGCCAGCAGCACCCTGACTAGCGGGGCGGGGAATGAGCAGTTCTTC.